What follows describes a single TCR beta chain. The antigen remains unidentified. This entry is derived from a study of cytomegalovirus exposure and HLA in healthy donors. Germline V gene sequence: CDR1 SGHTA, CDR2 FQGTGA. V was pared by 1 base and J by 2 bases, with 2 bases of the junction left unmatched. CDR3 length equals 15 residues. With 60 Vbeta and 13 Jbeta primers, the PCR was carried out. Using immunoSEQ multiplex PCR, the repertoire was profiled, and TCRdb retains in-frame clones only, with some absent. The repertoire table contains under 85,000 clones. The study's findings and limits: A later analysis found common viral pathogens apparently linked to several of the most significant clusters.

The V and J genes are TRBV7-3 and TRBJ2-1; 7 nucleotides agree with TRBD2. The origin of this receptor is a boy aged 5-17 years in good health and CMV-seronegative. The sample consisted of PBMCs. CDR3 amino acids: CASSLKGRAYNEQFF. CDR3 DNA sequence: TGTGCCAGCAGCTTAAAAGGGAGGGCCTACAATGAGCAGTTCTTC.